This T cell receptor (beta chain) derives from a study of Graves' ophthalmopathy and Graves' hyperthyroidism. Whole-study context: Peripheral blood (taken before any treatment) was collected at initial diagnosis.

Exclusion criteria comprised other autoimmune diseases, uncontrolled infections, pregnancy or lactation in patients. The study, taken as a whole, reports: Clonotypes were expanded in thyroid at above 0.001 frequency, and most also appeared in blood.

The TCR beta CDR3 regions underwent amplification from RNA transcripts. RT-PCR was first run with HTBI primers, then multiplex PCR in a second round. TCRdb re-called the multiplex PCR reads with MiXCR, one entry per CDR3 protein. This sample has a few hundred thousand distinct CDR3 sequences, with roughly 21% found just once. There are many counts of this clonotype. Its antigen is currently unknown. Germline V gene lookup returns CDR1 SGHAT and CDR2 FQNNGV. V was clipped by 5 bases and J by 0 bases, with 16 bases between them. The CDR3 has 16 residues. Source material: peripheral blood. The TCR originated in a woman aged 45-65 years with Graves' ophthalmopathy. The V gene is TRBV11-2, the J gene TRBJ1-2; D remains ambiguous. CDR3 in DNA: TGTGCCAGCAGCCTAGGTCCTAACGCTGCTAACTATGGCTACACCTTC. It specifies CASSLGPNAANYGYTF.